This entry is about one T cell receptor (beta chain). The CDR3 is 15 residues long. CDR1 and CDR2 (germline): MNHNY, SVGAGI (reference sequence). The germline V and J ends were trimmed by 7 bases and 0 bases, with 16 bases remaining between them. The authors reverse transcribed about 0.5 to 1 ug RNA with random hexamers. TCRdb analysed the immunoSEQ multiplex PCR reads with MiXCR anew, one entry per CDR3 protein. The table has fewer than 60,000 distinct CDR3 sequences, around 95% seen once. The sample belongs to a study of CD8 T cells in Susac syndrome. About the research overall: Blood was drawn from Susac syndrome patients while they were therapy-naive, on corticosteroids, or on intravenous immunoglobulin alone.

The specimen sequenced was CD8+ T cells from PBMCs. The source is a human donor with Susac syndrome. The chain is built from TRBV6-6 and TRBJ2-7; possibly TRBD2 for D (6 bases). CDR3 bases: TGTGCCAGCAATCCCTCGGGACTCTCCTCCTACGAGCAGTACTTC. Translating gives CASNPSGLSSYEQYF.